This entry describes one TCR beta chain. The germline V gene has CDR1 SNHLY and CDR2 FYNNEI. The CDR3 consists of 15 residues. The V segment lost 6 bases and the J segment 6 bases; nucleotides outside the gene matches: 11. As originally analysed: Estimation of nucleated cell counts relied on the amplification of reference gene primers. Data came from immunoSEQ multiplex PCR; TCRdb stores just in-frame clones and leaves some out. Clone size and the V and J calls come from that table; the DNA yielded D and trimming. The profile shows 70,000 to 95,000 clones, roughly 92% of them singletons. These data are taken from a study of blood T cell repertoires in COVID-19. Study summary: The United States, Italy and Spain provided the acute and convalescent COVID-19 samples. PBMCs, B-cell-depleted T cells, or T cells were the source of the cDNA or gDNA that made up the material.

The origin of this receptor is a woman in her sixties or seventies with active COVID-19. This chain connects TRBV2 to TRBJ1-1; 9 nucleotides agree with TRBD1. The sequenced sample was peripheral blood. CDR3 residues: CASSDTGGSLSEAFF. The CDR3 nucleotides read TGTGCCAGCAGCGATACAGGGGGCTCTCTTTCTGAAGCTTTCTTT.